The clone carrying this T cell receptor (beta chain) was seen a handful of times. The antigen remains undetermined. Treatment here: roughly 10-day PBMC culture with coronavirus spike peptide pools or control peptides (ViraFEST assay). ViraFEST used peptide pools to expand antigen-specific T cells before TCR sequencing. Sequenced with the Oncomine TCR Beta short-read assay was DNA taken from cultured CD4+ T cells. TCRdb passed the PCR reads through MiXCR, listing each CDR3 protein once. The sample records about 15,000 distinct CDR3 sequences, roughly two fifths being singletons. The sample belongs to a study of vaccination and CD4 T cells after COVID-19. The V gene's germline CDR1 is MRHNA and CDR2 SNTAGT. The CDR3 is made up of 15 amino acids. Deletions cut 9 bases from V and 1 base from J, with 19 bases between.

This specimen was CD4+ T cells from blood, cultured in vitro, taken before SARS-CoV-2 vaccination. The origin of this receptor is a human donor who had recovered from COVID-19. V and J are TRBV6-4 and TRBJ2-7, with D perhaps being TRBD1 or TRBD2 (5 bases each). In DNA, the CDR3 is TGTGCCAGGGGACCAGGTCGGCCTCCATCCTACGAGCAGTACTTC. It yields the protein CARGPGRPPSYEQYF.